These 30 T cell receptor beta chains originate from one sample sequenced in a study of identical twins. One entry per CDR3 protein, called by TCRdb with MiXCR from the 5' RACE reads. The data show 450,000 to 650,000 distinct CDR3 sequences, with approximately 16% seen just once and less than 0.5% held by the top ten. These records were also assigned to another study, of yellow fever vaccine responses in identical twins.

The sequenced sample was CD4+ T cells sorted from blood. The receptors here all came from a woman aged 18-29 years in good health.

This rearrangement joins TRBV7-8 to TRBJ2-2, with D maybe TRBD2 (6 bases). V gave up 7 bases and J gave up 2 bases, with 8 bases separating them. Germline V gene data show CDR1 as SGHVS and CDR2 as FQNEAQ. The length of the CDR3 is 13 residues. The CDR3 nucleotides read TGTGCCAGCACGGGGGTCAACACCGGGGAGCTGTTTTTT. This gives the protein CASTGVNTGELFF.

This sequence joins TRBV7-9 and TRBJ2-7; 8 nucleotides line up with TRBD1. Looked up from germline, CDR1 is SEHNR and CDR2 is FQNEAQ (reference sequence). Trimming removed 5 bases from V and 0 bases from J; junction bases left unmatched: 6. There are 15 residues in the CDR3. The CDR3 coding sequence is TGTGCCAGCAGCCGAACAGGGGGTAGCTCCTACGAGCAGTACTTC. It yields the protein CASSRTGGSSYEQYF.

The V gene is TRBV11-2, the J gene TRBJ2-3, with no clear D. Germline-derived CDR1 and CDR2 are SGHAT and FQNNGV. Trimming cost V 5 bases and J 2 bases, with 8 bases left between them. The CDR3 is made up of 13 amino acids. In DNA, the CDR3 is TGTGCCAGCAGCAAAGTTTACACAGATACGCAGTATTTT. Translating it yields CASSKVYTDTQYF. The full variable domain, completed using reference TRBV11-2 and TRBJ2-3, is EAGVAQSPRYKIIEKRQSVAFWCNPISGHATLYWYQQILGQGPKLLIQFQNNGVVDDSQLPKDRFSAERLKGVDSTLKIQPAKLEDSAVYLCASSKVYTDTQYFGPGTRLTVL.

This chain links TRBV10-1 with TRBJ2-2; the D is unclear. Between the trimmed V and J ends, which lost 6 bases and 0 bases, there was a span of 11 bases. This CDR3 region has 15 residues. The germline CDR1 and CDR2 sequences are WNHNN and SYGVQD (reference sequence). The CDR3 nucleotides are TGCGCCAGCAGACCCGCTGGGACGAACACCGGGGAGCTGTTTTTT. This sequence encodes CASRPAGTNTGELFF.

This clonotype came up a few times. This chain uses TRBV4-1 with TRBJ1-1; no clear D gene. The CDR3 sequence is 15 residues long. The V and J ends lost 1 base and 0 bases respectively, with 9 bases between them. Germline V gene sequence: CDR1 MGHRA, CDR2 YSYEKL. This CDR3 reads CASSQGVLLNTEAFF. CDR3 nucleotide sequence: TGCGCCAGCAGCCAAGGGGTTCTGTTGAACACTGAAGCTTTCTTT.

This clonotype was detected only a few times. This chain uses TRBV3-1 with TRBJ1-4, with 8 bases lining up with TRBD1. The germline V gene encodes CDR1 LGHDT and CDR2 YNNKEL (reference sequence). The V segment lost 4 bases and the J segment 14 bases; nucleotides outside the gene matches: 27. The CDR3 loop spans 19 amino acids. The CDR3 loop is CASSPRPYPGQGKGLNLFF. CDR3 bases: TGTGCCAGCAGCCCCAGGCCATACCCCGGACAGGGTAAAGGCCTTAATCTGTTTTTT. The whole variable domain, filled in from reference TRBV3-1 and TRBJ1-4, reads DTAVSQTPKYLVTQMGNDKSIKCEQNLGHDTMYWYKQDSKKFLKIMFSYNNKELIINETVPNRFSPKSPDKAHLNLHINSLELGDSAVYFCASSPRPYPGQGKGLNLFFGSGTQLSVL.

The table lists this clonotype with many counts. The chain has TRBV12-3 or TRBV12-4 and TRBJ2-7, with a weak D call TRBD2 (7 bases). The ends were cut back, 5 bases at V and 6 bases at J, with 14 bases in the middle. The CDR3 totals 13 residues. CDR3 loop: CASSRGGQVEQYV. CDR3 sequence (DNA): TGTGCCAGCAGTCGCGGGGGCCAGGTCGAGCAGTACGTC.

The chain joins TRBV28 to TRBJ2-3; 8 bases agree with TRBD2. V lost 2 bases, J lost 0 bases, and 10 bases stayed unmatched. CDR1 and CDR2 (germline): MDHEN, SYDVKM. This CDR3 has 18 amino acids. The CDR3 is CASSLASGGAVSTDTQYF. The CDR3 DNA sequence: TGTGCCAGCAGTTTAGCGTCGGGGGGGGCAGTAAGCACAGATACGCAGTATTTT.

The chain uses TRBV14 and TRBJ2-7, with 8 nucleotides matching TRBD2. The CDR3 loop spans 15 amino acids. Germline CDR1 reads SGHDN; CDR2 reads FVKESK. With V trimmed by 0 bases and J by 7 bases, 8 bases remained unmatched. CDR3 protein: CASSQDPAGASEQYF. The CDR3 DNA is TGTGCCAGCAGCCAAGACCCAGCGGGAGCAAGTGAGCAGTACTTC.

The V and J genes are TRBV10-3 and TRBJ1-1; D perhaps matches TRBD1 (5 bases). V was clipped by 5 bases and J by 3 bases, with 13 bases between them. The length of the CDR3 is 14 residues. Germline V lookup: CDR1 ENHRY, CDR2 SYGVKD. Here the CDR3 DNA reads TGTGCCATCAGTACTTCAGGGATGGACACTGAAGCTTTCTTT. This translates into CAISTSGMDTEAFF.

The chain has TRBV10-2 and TRBJ2-5; a weak D match, TRBD1 (5 bases). V lost 2 bases and J lost 5, with 18 bases in between. Per the germline V gene, CDR1 is WSHSY and CDR2 is SAAADI. The CDR3 spans 16 residues. The CDR3, as DNA: TGCGCCAGCAGTGAGAGGTTGACAGTCCTCATGGAGACCCAGTACTTC. It encodes CASSERLTVLMETQYF.

The gene calls are TRBV20-1 and TRBJ2-2, with a weak D call TRBD1 (5 bases). CDR1 DFQATT and CDR2 SNEGSKA come from the germline V gene (reference sequence). V was shortened by 3 bases and J by 6 bases, with 11 bases between the two germline ends. This CDR3 comprises 13 residues. The CDR3 region is CSASKGAAGELFF. CDR3 DNA: TGCAGTGCTAGTAAAGGGGCCGCCGGGGAGCTGTTTTTT.

This clonotype has just a few counts. The V gene is TRBV5-1, the J gene TRBJ2-1, with TRBD2 matching over 10 bases. The germline V gene encodes CDR1 SGHRS and CDR2 YFSETQ. V lost 0 bases, J lost 6 bases, and 9 bases stayed unmatched. This CDR3 contains 17 residues. CDR3 sequence reads: CASSLADFRLAGNEQFF. In nucleotides, the CDR3 is TGCGCCAGCAGCTTGGCCGACTTTAGACTAGCGGGCAATGAGCAGTTCTTC.

The chain carries TRBV12-3 or TRBV12-4 and TRBJ2-2; D gene uncertain. The V end was cut by 3 bases, the J end by 3 bases, with 8 bases between. This CDR3 has 14 amino acids. This chain's CDR3 is CASSFVDYTGELFF. Here the CDR3 DNA reads TGTGCCAGCAGTTTTGTAGACTACACCGGGGAGCTGTTTTTT.

This clonotype appeared many times. The gene calls are TRBV20-1 and TRBJ2-3, with 9 bases fitting TRBD2. V lost 5 bases and J lost 2; bases outside the gene matches: 8. Germline loops: CDR1 DFQATT, CDR2 SNEGSKA (reference sequence). The CDR3 length is 15 residues. Here the CDR3 reads CSAGRTSALTDTQYF. Here the CDR3 DNA reads TGCAGTGCTGGAAGGACTAGCGCTCTCACAGATACGCAGTATTTT.

The V call is TRBV6-6, the J call TRBJ2-5; TRBD1 or TRBD2 may be the D gene (6 bases each). Per germline, CDR1 MNHNY and CDR2 SVGAGI (reference sequence). V shed 4 bases and J shed 4 bases, with 7 bases lying between them. This CDR3 has 12 residues. The CDR3 sequence is CASSSGAETQYF. In DNA, the CDR3 is TGTGCCAGCAGTTCGGGGGCAGAGACCCAGTACTTC.

The rearrangement links TRBV24-1 to TRBJ1-2; no definite D call. Germline values: CDR1 KGHDR, CDR2 SFDVKD. The CDR3 consists of 14 residues. V lost 3 bases and J 6 bases, leaving 13 bases between the germline ends. The chain's CDR3 is CATSDGRGRNGYTF. CDR3 coding DNA: TGTGCCACCAGTGATGGACGGGGTAGGAATGGCTACACCTTC.

The CDR3 loop is CASSFVAGVNEKLFF. DNA for the CDR3: TGTGCCAGCAGTTTTGTAGCAGGAGTTAATGAAAAACTGTTTTTT. The gene calls are TRBV12-3 or TRBV12-4 and TRBJ1-4; the D is unclear. CDR3 length: 15 residues. V shed 3 bases and J shed 4 bases, with 12 bases lying between them.

This rearrangement joins TRBV12-3 or TRBV12-4 to TRBJ2-2; the D is unclear. Between the trimmed V and J ends, which lost 11 bases and 4 bases, there was a span of 32 bases. This CDR3 has 19 amino acids. The CDR3 sequence: CACCFGLGGAETRTGELFF. The CDR3 DNA reads as TGTGCCTGCTGTTTCGGTTTAGGTGGAGCTGAAACACGCACCGGGGAGCTGTTTTTT.

This clonotype was seen ten or more times. The chain uses TRBV5-1 and TRBJ2-7, with 12 bases lining up with TRBD2. Germline CDR1 and CDR2: SGHRS and YFSETQ. CDR3 length: 15 amino acids. The V gene end was trimmed by 4 bases and the J gene end by 7 bases; junction bases not matched to a gene: 9. The DNA of the CDR3 is TGCGCCAGCAGCCTGGGGAGACTAGCGGGAGTGGAGCAGTACTTC. It codes for CASSLGRLAGVEQYF.

The gene calls are TRBV5-1 and TRBJ2-5, with 9 positions matching TRBD1. The J segment lost 5 bases and the V segment lost 8 bases, leaving 10 bases of the junction unmatched. The CDR3 has 14 residues. Germline V gene data show CDR1 as SGHRS and CDR2 as YFSETQ. The chain's CDR3 is CASKSTGGYETQYF. CDR3 DNA: TGCGCCAGTAAGAGTACAGGGGGCTATGAGACCCAGTACTTC. Combining the CDR3 with reference TRBV5-1 and TRBJ2-5 gives the whole variable domain KAGVTQTPRYLIKTRGQQVTLSCSPISGHRSVSWYQQTPGQGLQFLFEYFSETQRNKGNFPGRFSGRQFSNSRSEMNVSTLELGDSALYLCASKSTGGYETQYFGPGTRLLVL.

The chain employs TRBV15 and TRBJ1-1; D gene uncertain. V lost 3 bases and J lost 0, with 5 bases in between. Germline CDR1 and CDR2: LNHNV and YYDKDF (reference sequence). This CDR3 has 13 residues. CDR3 nucleotides: TGTGCCACCAGCAGCGTGATGAACACTGAAGCTTTCTTT. Its translation: CATSSVMNTEAFF.

This clonotype has just a few counts. This chain joins TRBV29-1 and TRBJ2-2, with D possibly matching TRBD2 (5 bases). Trimming left V 4 bases short and J 5 bases short, with 11 bases between. Germline CDR1 is SQVTM and CDR2 is ANQGSEA. The CDR3 sequence is 13 residues long. In DNA, the CDR3 is TGCAGCGTTGTTGAGGGATGGACCGGGGAGCTGTTTTTT. Translation gives CSVVEGWTGELFF.

The V and J genes are TRBV7-6 and TRBJ1-4, with 9 bases that match TRBD1. V gave up 5 bases and J gave up 8 bases; unmatched junction bases: 9. The germline V gene encodes CDR1 SGHVS and CDR2 FNYEAQ. The CDR3 loop spans 15 amino acids. The CDR3 region is CASSARTGAVEKLFF. CDR3 DNA: TGTGCCAGCAGCGCCCGGACAGGGGCGGTAGAAAAACTGTTTTTT.

This clonotype was counted ten times or more. This chain uses TRBV3-1 with TRBJ1-2; D ambiguous. The CDR3 consists of 14 residues. Trimming took off 4 bases at V and 0 bases at J, with 9 bases between the two ends. In germline, CDR1 is LGHDT, CDR2 YNNKEL (reference sequence). This CDR3 reads CASSLTAANYGYTF. The CDR3 DNA follows: TGTGCCAGCAGCCTAACAGCTGCTAACTATGGCTACACCTTC.

J is TRBJ1-4 and V is TRBV5-1; D unresolved. The CDR3 sequence is 12 residues long. The germline gives CDR1 SGHRS, CDR2 YFSETQ. V was trimmed by 5 bases and J by 5 bases, leaving 7 bases between them. The CDR3 spells CASRSRNEKLFF. Here the CDR3 DNA reads TGCGCCAGCAGGAGCAGAAATGAAAAACTGTTTTTT.

The chain employs TRBV10-3 and TRBJ2-7; 8 nucleotides agree with TRBD1. This CDR3 spans 13 amino acids. CDR1 and CDR2 (germline): ENHRY, SYGVKD. V was clipped by 4 bases and J by 7 bases; unmatched bases: 6. For the CDR3, the DNA is TGTGCCATCAGTGGGCAGGGGGCGGGGGAGCAGTACGTC. This translates into CAISGQGAGEQYV.

This CDR3 is CASRGLLFPFTQYF. CDR3 sequence (DNA): TGTGCCAGCAGGGGACTTTTATTCCCCTTTACGCAGTATTTT. The chain recombines TRBV6-1 with TRBJ2-3, with D possibly TRBD2 on 6 matching bases. V shed 6 bases and J shed 8 bases, with 18 bases lying between them. From germline, CDR1 is MNHNS and CDR2 SASEGT. The CDR3 is made up of 14 amino acids.

This clonotype was detected ten times or more. The chain couples TRBV2 to TRBJ2-1; 11 nucleotides match TRBD2. CDR1 and CDR2 from the germline V gene are SNHLY and FYNNEI. The CDR3 consists of 14 residues. V dropped 10 bases and J dropped 7; count of bases not matched to a gene: 9. The CDR3 region has the DNA TGTGCCACTAATAGCGGGAGGGCGGGGAATGAGCAGTTCTTC. This sequence encodes CATNSGRAGNEQFF.

This clonotype was picked up a small number of times. The CDR3, as DNA: TGTGCCAGCAGTGTACAGGGAGGCCCCTACAATGAGCAGTTCTTC. Its translation: CASSVQGGPYNEQFF. The chain employs TRBV6-1 and TRBJ2-1, with D perhaps being TRBD1 or TRBD2 (6 bases each). Germline CDR1 is MNHNS and CDR2 is SASEGT. The CDR3 covers 15 residues. The germline V and J ends were trimmed by 4 bases and 2 bases, with 12 bases remaining between them.